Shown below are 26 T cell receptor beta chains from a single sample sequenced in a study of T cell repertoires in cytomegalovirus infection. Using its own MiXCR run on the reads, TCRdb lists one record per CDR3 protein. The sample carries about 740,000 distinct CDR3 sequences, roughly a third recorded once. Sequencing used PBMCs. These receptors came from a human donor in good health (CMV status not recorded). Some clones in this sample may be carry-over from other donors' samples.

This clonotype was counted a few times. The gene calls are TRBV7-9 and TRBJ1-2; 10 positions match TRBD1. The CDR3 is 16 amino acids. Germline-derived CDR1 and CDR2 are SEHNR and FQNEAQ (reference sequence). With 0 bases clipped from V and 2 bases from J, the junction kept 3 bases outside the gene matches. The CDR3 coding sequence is TGTGCCAGCAGCTTAGCGACAGGGGGCGAAAACTATGGCTACACCTTC. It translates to CASSLATGGENYGYTF. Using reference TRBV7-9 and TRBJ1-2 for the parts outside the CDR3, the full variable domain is DTGVSQNPRHKITKRGQNVTFRCDPISEHNRLYWYRQTLGQGPEFLTYFQNEAQLEKSRLLSDRFSAERPKGSFSTLEIQRTEQGDSAMYLCASSLATGGENYGYTFGSGTRLTVV.

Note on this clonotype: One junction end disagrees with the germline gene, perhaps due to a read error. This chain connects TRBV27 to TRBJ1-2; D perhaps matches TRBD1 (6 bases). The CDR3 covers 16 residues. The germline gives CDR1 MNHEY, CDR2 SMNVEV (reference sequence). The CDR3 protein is CASSLSRSGGLNGYNF. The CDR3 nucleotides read TGTGCCAGCAGTTTAAGTAGGTCCGGGGGGCTAAATGGCTACAACTTC.

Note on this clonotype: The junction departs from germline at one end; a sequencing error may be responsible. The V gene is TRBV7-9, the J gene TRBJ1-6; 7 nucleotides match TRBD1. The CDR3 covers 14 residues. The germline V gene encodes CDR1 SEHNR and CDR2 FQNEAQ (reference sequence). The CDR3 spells CASSLEGQYSPLQF. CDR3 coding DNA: TGTGCCAGCAGCTTAGAGGGACAGTATTCACCCCTCCAATTT. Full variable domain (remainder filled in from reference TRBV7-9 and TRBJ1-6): DTGVSQNPRHKITKRGQNVTFRCDPISEHNRLYWYRQTLGQGPEFLTYFQNEAQLEKSRLLSDRFSAERPKGSFSTLEIQRTEQGDSAMYLCASSLEGQYSPLQFGNGTRLTVT.

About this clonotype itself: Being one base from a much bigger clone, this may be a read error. The CDR3 DNA reads as TGTGCCAGCAGCCTGAGCTTGGGCTACACCTTC. Its translation is CASSLSLGYTF. J is TRBJ1-2 and V is TRBV7-2; D call uncertain. Germline CDR1 is SGHTA and CDR2 is FQGNSA. The CDR3 contains 11 residues. Deletions cut 5 bases from V and 8 bases from J, with 9 bases between.

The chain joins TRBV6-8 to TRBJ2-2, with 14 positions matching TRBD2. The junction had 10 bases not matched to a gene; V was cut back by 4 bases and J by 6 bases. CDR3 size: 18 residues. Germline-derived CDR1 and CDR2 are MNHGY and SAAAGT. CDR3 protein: CASSSPGLAGVGAGELFF. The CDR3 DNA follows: TGTGCCAGCAGTTCCCCGGGACTAGCGGGAGTAGGCGCCGGGGAGCTGTTTTTT.

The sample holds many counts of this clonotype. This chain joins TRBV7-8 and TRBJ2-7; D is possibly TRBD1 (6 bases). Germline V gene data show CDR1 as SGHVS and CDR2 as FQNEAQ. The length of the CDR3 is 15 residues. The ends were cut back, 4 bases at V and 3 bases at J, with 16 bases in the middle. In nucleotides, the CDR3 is TGTGCCAGCAGCTACGGGACACAGGCCAACTACGAGCAGTACTTC. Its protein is CASSYGTQANYEQYF.

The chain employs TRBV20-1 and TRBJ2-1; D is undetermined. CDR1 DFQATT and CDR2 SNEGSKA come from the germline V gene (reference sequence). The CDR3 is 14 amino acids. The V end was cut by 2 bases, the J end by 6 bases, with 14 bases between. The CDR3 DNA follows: TGCAGTGCTAGACCAACACTGACGACCAATGAGCAGTTCTTC. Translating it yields CSARPTLTTNEQFF.

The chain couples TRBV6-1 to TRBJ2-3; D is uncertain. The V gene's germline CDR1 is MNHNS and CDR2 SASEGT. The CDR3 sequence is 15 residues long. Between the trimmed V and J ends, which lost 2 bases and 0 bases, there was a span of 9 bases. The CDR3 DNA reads TGTGCCAGCAGTGAATTGGTCCATAGCACAGATACGCAGTATTTT. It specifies CASSELVHSTDTQYF.

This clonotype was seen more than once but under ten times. The CDR3 reads CASSRQGLLGEQYF. In nucleotides, the CDR3 is TGTGCCAGCAGCCGACAGGGGCTCCTAGGCGAGCAGTACTTC. The rearrangement uses TRBV12-3 or TRBV12-4 and TRBJ2-7; 8 positions match TRBD1. The CDR3 totals 14 residues. Germline trimming cut 6 bases from V and 6 bases from J; bases unmatched to any gene: 10.

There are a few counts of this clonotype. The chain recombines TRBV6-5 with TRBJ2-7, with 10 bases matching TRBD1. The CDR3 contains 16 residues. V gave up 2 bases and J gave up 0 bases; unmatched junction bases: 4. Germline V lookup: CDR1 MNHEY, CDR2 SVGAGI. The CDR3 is CASSYLGQGSSYEQYF. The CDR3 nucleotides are TGTGCCAGCAGTTACCTGGGACAGGGGAGCTCCTACGAGCAGTACTTC.

CDR3 loop: CASSRLTSIVGDTQYF. CDR3 DNA sequence: TGCGCCAGCAGCCGCCTGACTAGTATAGTGGGTGATACGCAGTATTTT. This rearrangement joins TRBV4-1 to TRBJ2-3; a possible D gene is TRBD2 (6 bases). V was pared by 4 bases and J by 6 bases, with 20 bases between. Germline-derived CDR1 and CDR2 are MGHRA and YSYEKL. This CDR3 is 16 amino acids long.

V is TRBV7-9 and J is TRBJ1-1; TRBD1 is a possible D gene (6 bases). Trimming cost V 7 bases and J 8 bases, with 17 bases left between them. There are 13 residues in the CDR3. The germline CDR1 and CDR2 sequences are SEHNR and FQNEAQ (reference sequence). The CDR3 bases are TGTGCCAGCACAAACTTGGGCGGACAGGAAGCTTTCTTT. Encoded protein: CASTNLGGQEAFF.

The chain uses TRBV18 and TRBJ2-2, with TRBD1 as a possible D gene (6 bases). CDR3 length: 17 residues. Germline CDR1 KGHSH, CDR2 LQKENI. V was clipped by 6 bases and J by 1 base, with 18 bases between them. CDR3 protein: CASSSGRAGENTGELFF. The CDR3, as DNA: TGTGCCAGCTCTTCCGGCAGGGCAGGGGAGAACACCGGGGAGCTGTTTTTT.

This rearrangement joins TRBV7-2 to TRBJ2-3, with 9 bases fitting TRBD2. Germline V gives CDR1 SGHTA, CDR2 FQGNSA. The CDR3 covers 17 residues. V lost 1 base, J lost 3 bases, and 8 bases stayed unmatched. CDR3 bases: TGTGCCAGCAGCTTAGGAGTTAGCGGGAGCTTGACAGATACGCAGTATTTT. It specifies CASSLGVSGSLTDTQYF.

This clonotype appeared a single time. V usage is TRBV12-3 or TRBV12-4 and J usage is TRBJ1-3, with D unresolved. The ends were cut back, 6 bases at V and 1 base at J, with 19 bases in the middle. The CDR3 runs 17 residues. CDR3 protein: CASSLGLPTFSGNTIYF. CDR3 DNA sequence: TGTGCCAGCAGCTTGGGTTTACCTACATTTTCTGGAAACACCATATATTTT.

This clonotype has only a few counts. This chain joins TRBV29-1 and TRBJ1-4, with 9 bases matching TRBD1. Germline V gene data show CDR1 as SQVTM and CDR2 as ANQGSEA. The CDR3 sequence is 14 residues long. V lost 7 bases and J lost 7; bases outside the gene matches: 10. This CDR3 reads CSATQGARLEKLFF. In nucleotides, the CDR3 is TGCAGCGCTACACAGGGGGCACGCCTTGAAAAACTGTTTTTT.

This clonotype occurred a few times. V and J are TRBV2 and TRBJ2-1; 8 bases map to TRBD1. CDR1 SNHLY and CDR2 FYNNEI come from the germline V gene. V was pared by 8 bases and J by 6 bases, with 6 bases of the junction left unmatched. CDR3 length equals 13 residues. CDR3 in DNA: TGTGCCAGCTGCGAACAGGGGGTCAATGAGCAGTTCTTC. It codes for CASCEQGVNEQFF.

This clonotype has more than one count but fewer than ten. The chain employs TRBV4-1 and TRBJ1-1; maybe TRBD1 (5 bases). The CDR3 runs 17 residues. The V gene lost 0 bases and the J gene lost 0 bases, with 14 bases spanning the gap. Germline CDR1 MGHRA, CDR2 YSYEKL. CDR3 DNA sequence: TGCGCCAGCAGCCAAGAAGGTAGCGGGGCCATGAACACTGAAGCTTTCTTT. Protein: CASSQEGSGAMNTEAFF.

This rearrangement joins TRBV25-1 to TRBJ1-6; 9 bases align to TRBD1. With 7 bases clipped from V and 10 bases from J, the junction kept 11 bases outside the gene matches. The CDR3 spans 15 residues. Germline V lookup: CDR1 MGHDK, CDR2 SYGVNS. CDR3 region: CASIEDRGEGSPLHF. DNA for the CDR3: TGTGCCAGCATCGAGGACAGGGGAGAGGGGTCACCCCTCCACTTT.

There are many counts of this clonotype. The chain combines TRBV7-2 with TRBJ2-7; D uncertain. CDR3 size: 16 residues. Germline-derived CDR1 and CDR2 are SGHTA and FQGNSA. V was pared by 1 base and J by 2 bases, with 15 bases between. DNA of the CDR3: TGTGCCAGCAGCTTAGAATTCAGCCGTGGGGCCTACGAGCAGTACTTC. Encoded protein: CASSLEFSRGAYEQYF. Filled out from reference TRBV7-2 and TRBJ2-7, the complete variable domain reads GAGVSQSPSNKVTEKGKDVELRCDPISGHTALYWYRQSLGQGLEFLIYFQGNSAPDKSGLPSDRFSAERTGGSVSTLTIQRTQQEDSAVYLCASSLEFSRGAYEQYFGPGTRLTVT.

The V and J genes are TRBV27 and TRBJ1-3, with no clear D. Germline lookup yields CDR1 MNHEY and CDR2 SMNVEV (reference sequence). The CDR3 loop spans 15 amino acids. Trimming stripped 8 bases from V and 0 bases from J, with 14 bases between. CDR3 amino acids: CASLPVSSSGNTIYF. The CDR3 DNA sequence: TGTGCCAGCCTCCCGGTGTCGAGCTCTGGAAACACCATATATTTT.

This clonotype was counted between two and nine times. The CDR3 reads CASTPPGQGGKKLFF. The CDR3 DNA reads as TGTGCCAGTACTCCCCCGGGACAGGGGGGGAAAAAACTGTTTTTT. This chain links TRBV19 with TRBJ1-4; 11 bases are shared with TRBD1. The CDR3 contains 15 residues. V shed 7 bases, J shed 9 bases, and the junction held 10 bases outside the gene matches. Germline V gives CDR1 LNHDA, CDR2 SQIVND (reference sequence).

The CDR3 spells CASSGTRHTGELFF. As DNA, the CDR3 is TGTGCCAGCAGTGGGACTAGGCACACCGGGGAGCTGTTTTTT. This chain uses TRBV28 with TRBJ2-2; TRBD2 matches 8 bases. V shed 5 bases, J shed 3 bases, and the junction held 2 bases outside the gene matches. There are 14 residues in the CDR3. Looked up from germline, CDR1 is MDHEN and CDR2 is SYDVKM.

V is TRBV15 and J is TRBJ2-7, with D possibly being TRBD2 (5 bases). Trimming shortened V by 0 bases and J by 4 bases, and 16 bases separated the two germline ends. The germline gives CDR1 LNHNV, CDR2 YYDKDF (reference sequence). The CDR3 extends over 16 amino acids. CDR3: CATSRDPRGKHYEQYF. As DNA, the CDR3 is TGTGCCACCAGCAGAGATCCCCGGGGAAAACATTACGAGCAGTACTTC. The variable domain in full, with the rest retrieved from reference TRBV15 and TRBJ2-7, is DAMVIQNPRYQVTQFGKPVTLSCSQTLNHNVMYWYQQKSSQAPKLLFHYYDKDFNNEADTPDNFQSRRPNTSFCFLDIRSPGLGDTAMYLCATSRDPRGKHYEQYFGPGTRLTVT.

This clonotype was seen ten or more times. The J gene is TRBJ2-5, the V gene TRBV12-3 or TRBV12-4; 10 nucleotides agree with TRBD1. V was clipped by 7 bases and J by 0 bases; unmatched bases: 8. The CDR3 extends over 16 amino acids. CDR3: CASTNTDRGYQETQYF. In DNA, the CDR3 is TGTGCCAGCACCAATACGGACAGGGGGTACCAAGAGACCCAGTACTTC.

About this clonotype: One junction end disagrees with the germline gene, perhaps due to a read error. CDR3 DNA: TGTGTCAGTAGTCCGTCACCAGCGACAGGGACCACTGAAGCTTTCTTT. The encoded protein is CVSSPSPATGTTEAFF. The gene calls are TRBV19 and TRBJ1-1; 7 bases are shared with TRBD1. Germline V gene data show CDR1 as LNHDA and CDR2 as SQIVND (reference sequence). The CDR3 totals 16 residues.